One and the same sample provided the 5 T cell receptor beta chains below, sequenced in a study of blood T cell repertoires in COVID-19 (dated by TCRdb to about 2020). Library preparation used the immunoSEQ multiplex PCR assay. TCRdb stores this immuneACCESS table with in-frame sequences only. Part of the clones is absent; in the studies checked, under half of the shortfall reflects unresolved V genes, and no reason is known for the rest. In all, the sample holds about 120,000 clones, and 75% to 90% of those were seen once. Jointly, the top ten make up 5.5% of the sample. The sequencing sample was made of peripheral blood. These receptors were taken from a woman aged 60 to 75 with COVID-19, enrolled during active disease.

The chain has TRBV10-3 and TRBJ1-1; the D is unclear. In germline, CDR1 is ENHRY, CDR2 SYGVKD. With 6 bases removed from V and 3 bases from J, the gap between germline ends came to 8 bases. CDR3 length: 12 amino acids. The CDR3 nucleotides read TGTGCCATCAGGGGCGGGGACACTGAAGCTTTCTTT. Amino acid sequence: CAIRGGDTEAFF.

The V call is TRBV25-1, the J call TRBJ1-2; no clear D gene. With 1 base removed from V and 2 bases from J, the gap between germline ends came to 8 bases. Per the germline V gene, CDR1 is MGHDK and CDR2 is SYGVNS. The CDR3 extends over 14 amino acids. The CDR3 loop reads CASSELWRNYGYTF. The DNA of the CDR3 is TGTGCCAGCAGTGAATTATGGAGGAACTATGGCTACACCTTC.

The table lists this clone with a count of one. CDR3 sequence (DNA): TGTGCCAGCAGCTTCTCCGGGGTTCAGGGGGAGCAGTTCTTC. It translates to CASSFSGVQGEQFF. The chain uses TRBV11-2 and TRBJ2-1; D is perhaps TRBD1 (6 bases). Germline V lookup: CDR1 SGHAT, CDR2 FQNNGV. V lost 3 bases and J 10 bases, leaving 16 bases between the germline ends. The CDR3 runs to 14 residues.

This chain connects TRBV19 to TRBJ2-2; no clear D. The V gene lost 3 bases and the J gene lost 7 bases, with 6 bases spanning the gap. Germline values: CDR1 LNHDA, CDR2 SQIVND (reference sequence). The CDR3 consists of 12 residues. CDR3 sequence: CASSIAGGELFF. CDR3 DNA sequence: TGTGCCAGTAGTATTGCCGGCGGGGAGCTGTTTTTT.

This clone showed up just a few times. This CDR3 reads CASSPDRDNYGYTF. In DNA form, the CDR3 reads TGTGCCAGCAGTCCGGACAGGGACAACTATGGCTACACCTTC. This sequence joins TRBV6-5 and TRBJ1-2, with 8 bases fitting TRBD1. This CDR3 is built from 14 residues. The V gene end was trimmed by 5 bases and the J gene end by 2 bases; junction bases not matched to a gene: 4. Germline V lookup: CDR1 MNHEY, CDR2 SVGAGI.